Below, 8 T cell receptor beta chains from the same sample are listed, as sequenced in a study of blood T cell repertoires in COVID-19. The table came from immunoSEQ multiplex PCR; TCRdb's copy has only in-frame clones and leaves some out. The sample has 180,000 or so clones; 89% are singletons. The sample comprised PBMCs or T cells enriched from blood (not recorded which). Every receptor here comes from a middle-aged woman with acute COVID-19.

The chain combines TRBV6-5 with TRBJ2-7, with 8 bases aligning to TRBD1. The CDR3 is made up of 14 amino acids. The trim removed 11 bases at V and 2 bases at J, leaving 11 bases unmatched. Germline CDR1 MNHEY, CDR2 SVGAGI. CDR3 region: CAATPQGAAYEQYF. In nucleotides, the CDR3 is TGTGCCGCCACTCCCCAGGGGGCGGCCTACGAGCAGTACTTC.

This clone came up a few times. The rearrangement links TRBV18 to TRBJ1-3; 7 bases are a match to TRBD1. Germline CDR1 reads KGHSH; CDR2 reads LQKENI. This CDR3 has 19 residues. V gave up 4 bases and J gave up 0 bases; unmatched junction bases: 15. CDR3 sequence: CASSLGQEYRSLSGNTIYF. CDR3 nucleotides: TGTGCCAGCTCACTTGGACAGGAGTACCGAAGCCTCTCTGGAAACACCATATATTTT.

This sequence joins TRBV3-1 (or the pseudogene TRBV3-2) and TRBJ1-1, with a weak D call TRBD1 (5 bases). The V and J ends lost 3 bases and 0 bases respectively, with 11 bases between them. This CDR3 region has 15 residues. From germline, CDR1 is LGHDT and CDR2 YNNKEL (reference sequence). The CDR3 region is CASSQRGVLNTEAFF. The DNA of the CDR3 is TGTGCCAGCAGCCAGCGGGGGGTCCTGAACACTGAAGCTTTCTTT.

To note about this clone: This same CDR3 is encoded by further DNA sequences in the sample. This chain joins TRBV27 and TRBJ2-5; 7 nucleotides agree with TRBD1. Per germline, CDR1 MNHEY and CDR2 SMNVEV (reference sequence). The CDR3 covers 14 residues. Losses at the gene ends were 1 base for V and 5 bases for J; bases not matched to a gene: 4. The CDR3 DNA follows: TGTGCCAGCAGTTTATTAGGGGGCCGGGAGACCCAGTACTTC. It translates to CASSLLGGRETQYF.

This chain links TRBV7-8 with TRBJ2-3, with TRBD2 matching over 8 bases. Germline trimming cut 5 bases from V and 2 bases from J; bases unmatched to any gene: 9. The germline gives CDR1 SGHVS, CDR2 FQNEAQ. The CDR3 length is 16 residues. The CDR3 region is CASSRRTSTSTDTQYF. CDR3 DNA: TGTGCCAGCAGCCGACGGACTAGCACGTCCACAGATACGCAGTATTTT.

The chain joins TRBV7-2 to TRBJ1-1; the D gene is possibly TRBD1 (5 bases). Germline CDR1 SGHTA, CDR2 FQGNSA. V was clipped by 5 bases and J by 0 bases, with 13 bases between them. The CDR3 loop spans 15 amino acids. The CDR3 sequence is CASSKRQGLNTEAFF. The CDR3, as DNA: TGTGCCAGCAGCAAAAGGCAGGGATTGAACACTGAAGCTTTCTTT.

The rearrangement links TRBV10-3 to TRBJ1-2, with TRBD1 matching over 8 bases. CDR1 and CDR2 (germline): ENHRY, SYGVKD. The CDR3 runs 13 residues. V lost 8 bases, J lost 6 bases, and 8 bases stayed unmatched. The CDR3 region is CAIRATGVNGYTF. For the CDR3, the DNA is TGTGCCATCCGGGCGACAGGGGTTAATGGCTACACCTTC.

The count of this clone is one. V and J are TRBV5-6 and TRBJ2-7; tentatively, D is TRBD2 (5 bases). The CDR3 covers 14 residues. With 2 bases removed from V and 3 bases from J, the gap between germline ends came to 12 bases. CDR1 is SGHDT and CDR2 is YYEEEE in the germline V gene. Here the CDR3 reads CASSFSGSNYEQYF. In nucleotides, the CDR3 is TGTGCCAGCAGCTTTTCGGGATCGAACTACGAGCAGTACTTC.